Below, 30 T cell receptor beta chains from the same sample are listed, as sequenced in a study of CD8 T cells in Susac syndrome. An input of roughly 0.5 to 1 ug of RNA was subjected to reverse transcription using random hexamers. TCRdb used MiXCR to reprocess the immunoSEQ multiplex PCR reads, holding one entry per CDR3 protein. The data hold 130,000 or so distinct CDR3 sequences, with more than 75% observed a single time. Material for sequencing was CD8+ T cells from PBMCs. These receptors came from a human donor with multiple sclerosis.

The chain links TRBV20-1 to TRBJ1-1, with 7 bases matching TRBD1. V lost 2 bases to trimming and J lost 0 bases; unmatched junction nucleotides: 6. Looked up from germline, CDR1 is DFQATT and CDR2 is SNEGSKA (reference sequence). The CDR3 sequence is 15 residues long. The CDR3 DNA is TGCAGTGCTAGAACCCGACAGGGACTGAACACTGAAGCTTTCTTT. It yields the protein CSARTRQGLNTEAFF.

The chain uses TRBV27 and TRBJ2-7; 12 bases are a match to TRBD2. V was clipped by 7 bases and J by 2 bases; unmatched bases: 3. This CDR3 region has 14 residues. The germline V gene encodes CDR1 MNHEY and CDR2 SMNVEV (reference sequence). The CDR3 here is CASTGLAGPYEQYF. DNA of the CDR3: TGTGCCAGCACTGGACTAGCGGGGCCCTACGAGCAGTACTTC.

This rearrangement joins TRBV13 to TRBJ2-3; the match to TRBD1 covers 7 bases. This CDR3 is 16 amino acids long. Trimming took 0 bases from V and 2 from J; bases not matched to a gene: 5. CDR1 is PRHDT and CDR2 is FYEKMQ in the germline V gene (reference sequence). Here the CDR3 DNA reads TGTGCCAGCAGCTTAGGTAGGGGGCTCGACACAGATACGCAGTATTTT. Amino acid sequence: CASSLGRGLDTDTQYF.

The gene calls are TRBV5-4 and TRBJ2-7; 7 bases agree with TRBD2. Per germline, CDR1 SGHNT and CDR2 YYREEE (reference sequence). The CDR3 extends over 13 amino acids. The junction had 5 bases not matched to a gene; V was cut back by 4 bases and J by 4 bases. This CDR3 reads CASSVGTNYEQYF. The CDR3 DNA sequence: TGTGCCAGCAGCGTCGGGACTAATTACGAGCAGTACTTC. Supplemented by reference TRBV5-4 and TRBJ2-7, the full variable domain reads ETGVTQSPTHLIKTRGQQVTLRCSSQSGHNTVSWYQQALGQGPQFIFQYYREEENGRGNFPPRFSGLQFPNYSSELNVNALELDDSALYLCASSVGTNYEQYFGPGTRLTVT.

The chain has TRBV18 and TRBJ1-2, with D unclear. The CDR3 loop spans 13 amino acids. Looked up from germline, CDR1 is KGHSH and CDR2 is LQKENI. The V end lost 3 bases, the J end lost 8 bases, and 13 bases lay between the germline ends. The CDR3 is CASSPVGHQGYTF. The CDR3 DNA is TGTGCCAGCTCACCCGTGGGCCACCAGGGCTACACCTTC.

CDR3 sequence: CASSLGQGAYGYTF. In DNA, the CDR3 is TGTGCCAGCAGTCTCGGACAGGGCGCCTATGGCTACACCTTC. This rearrangement joins TRBV27 to TRBJ1-2; 8 bases fit TRBD1. The CDR3 runs 14 residues. Germline V gene lookup returns CDR1 MNHEY and CDR2 SMNVEV (reference sequence). Losses at the gene ends were 5 bases for V and 4 bases for J; bases not matched to a gene: 6.

The chain employs TRBV19 and TRBJ1-4; D is undetermined. V was pared by 5 bases and J by 10 bases, with 14 bases between. The CDR3 runs to 13 residues. Germline loops: CDR1 LNHDA, CDR2 SQIVND (reference sequence). CDR3 residues: CASSVGSFGKLFF. The CDR3 DNA is TGTGCCAGTAGTGTCGGCAGTTTCGGAAAACTGTTTTTT. The entire variable domain, with the rest obtained from reference TRBV19 and TRBJ1-4, is as follows: DGGITQSPKYLFRKEGQNVTLSCEQNLNHDAMYWYRQDPGQGLRLIYYSQIVNDFQKGDIAEGYSVSREKKESFPLTVTSAQKNPTAFYLCASSVGSFGKLFFGSGTQLSVL.

The chain recombines TRBV19 with TRBJ2-7; perhaps TRBD1 as D (5 bases). Trimming removed 8 bases at V and 2 bases at J, with 10 bases between. Per the germline V gene, CDR1 is LNHDA and CDR2 is SQIVND (reference sequence). The CDR3 contains 12 residues. CDR3 amino acids: CASGAGAYEQYF. CDR3 in DNA: TGTGCCAGTGGGGCAGGAGCCTACGAGCAGTACTTC.

The V gene is TRBV28, the J gene TRBJ2-3; 8 bases are shared with TRBD1. This CDR3 has 15 amino acids. Trimming took 4 bases from V and 2 from J; bases not matched to a gene: 5. The germline V gene encodes CDR1 MDHEN and CDR2 SYDVKM. The CDR3 coding sequence is TGTGCCAGCAGTTCGACAGGGGATCCCACAGATACGCAGTATTTT. Its translation is CASSSTGDPTDTQYF.

V is TRBV6-1 and J is TRBJ2-1; D is tentatively TRBD1 or TRBD2 (5 bases each). V dropped 4 bases and J dropped 9 bases, with 19 bases sitting between them. In germline, CDR1 is MNHNS, CDR2 SASEGT. There are 15 residues in the CDR3. For the CDR3, the DNA is TGTGCCAGCAGTGTTGTCCGAGGGGTTGGGGGTGAGCAGTTCTTC. It is translated as CASSVVRGVGGEQFF.

V is TRBV7-9 and J is TRBJ2-1; 14 positions match TRBD2. Germline values: CDR1 SEHNR, CDR2 FQNEAQ (reference sequence). Germline trimming cut 5 bases from V and 2 bases from J; bases unmatched to any gene: 8. This CDR3 spans 18 amino acids. The CDR3 nucleotides read TGTGCCAGCAGCCCTCTTTCGACTAGCGGGAGGGCCTACAATGAGCAGTTCTTC. The encoded protein is CASSPLSTSGRAYNEQFF.

The chain is built from TRBV3-1 and TRBJ2-3; tentatively, D is TRBD1 or TRBD2 (5 bases each). Germline V gene sequence: CDR1 LGHDT, CDR2 YNNKEL (reference sequence). Trimming took off 3 bases at V and 9 bases at J, with 16 bases between the two ends. The length of the CDR3 is 14 residues. The CDR3 nucleotides are TGTGCCAGCAGCCACGATACCGGGACCGAAACGCAGTATTTT. Its translation: CASSHDTGTETQYF.

This rearrangement joins TRBV27 to TRBJ2-2; the match to TRBD2 covers 7 bases. The CDR3 has 14 residues. J gave up 7 bases and V 2 bases, and 4 bases lay outside the gene matches. CDR1 MNHEY and CDR2 SMNVEV come from the germline V gene (reference sequence). The CDR3 DNA follows: TGTGCCAGCAGTTTAGGCGGGAGTGTCGGGGAGCTGTTTTTT. This sequence encodes CASSLGGSVGELFF.

The rearrangement joins TRBV24-1 to TRBJ1-1; no firm D call. Trimming cost V 7 bases and J 8 bases, with 16 bases left between them. The CDR3 runs to 13 residues. Per germline, CDR1 KGHDR and CDR2 SFDVKD. This CDR3 reads CATRDREELEAFF. The CDR3, as DNA: TGTGCCACCAGGGACCGGGAAGAACTAGAAGCTTTCTTT.

This chain connects TRBV7-2 to TRBJ2-7, with unresolved D. The germline CDR1 and CDR2 sequences are SGHTA and FQGNSA. The CDR3 is made up of 13 amino acids. Trimming shortened V by 3 bases and J by 2 bases, and 8 bases separated the two germline ends. The CDR3 region has the DNA TGTGCCAGCAGCTTCGCGCTAACCTACGAGCAGTACTTC. Its translation is CASSFALTYEQYF.

This clonotype appeared a few times. The chain employs TRBV4-1 and TRBJ1-2; D uncertain. Trimming took 1 base from V and 7 from J, leaving 10 bases between them. Germline lookup yields CDR1 MGHRA and CDR2 YSYEKL. This CDR3 has 13 residues. The CDR3: CASSQVSGSGYTF. The CDR3 DNA reads as TGCGCCAGCAGCCAAGTCTCAGGCTCTGGCTACACCTTC.

Only a few counts were recorded for this clonotype. This chain links TRBV12-3 or TRBV12-4 with TRBJ1-3; D ambiguous. The CDR3 has 13 amino acids. V lost 5 bases and J lost 0, with 5 bases in between. Written as DNA, the CDR3 is TGTGCCAGCAGTCTTCCCTCTGGAAACACCATATATTTT. Translating it yields CASSLPSGNTIYF.

CDR3 in DNA: TGTGCCAGCAGTTACTCTGGGGGTTCCTCCTACAATGAGCAGTTCTTC. This translates into CASSYSGGSSYNEQFF. V usage is TRBV6-5 and J usage is TRBJ2-1; D possibly uses TRBD1 or TRBD2 (5 bases each). The ends were cut back, 0 bases at V and 0 bases at J, with 9 bases in the middle. The CDR3 totals 16 residues. Germline CDR1 reads MNHEY; CDR2 reads SVGAGI.

The J gene is TRBJ2-3, the V gene TRBV27; TRBD1 or TRBD2 may be the D gene (5 bases each). The CDR3 runs to 14 residues. V lost 4 bases and J 1 base, leaving 9 bases between the germline ends. Germline V lookup: CDR1 MNHEY, CDR2 SMNVEV (reference sequence). This chain's CDR3 is CASSWGLGTDTQYF. CDR3 nucleotides: TGTGCCAGCAGTTGGGGGTTGGGCACAGATACGCAGTATTTT.

The gene calls are TRBV6-5 and TRBJ2-1, with D unclear. The CDR3 extends over 14 amino acids. The germline V and J ends were trimmed by 2 bases and 5 bases, with 10 bases remaining between them. CDR1 is MNHEY, CDR2 SVGAGI, per germline. The CDR3 nucleotides are TGTGCCAGCAGTTACGGGCAGATGAACAATGAGCAGTTCTTC. Amino acid sequence: CASSYGQMNNEQFF.

The chain combines TRBV6-2 or TRBV6-3 with TRBJ1-1; D gene uncertain. V was cut by 6 bases and J by 5 bases, with 13 bases left in between. The CDR3 loop spans 13 amino acids. Germline loops: CDR1 MNHEY, CDR2 SVGEGT. CDR3 region: CASSPWGETEAFF. The CDR3 DNA is TGTGCCAGCAGCCCCTGGGGAGAGACTGAAGCTTTCTTT.

This chain joins TRBV6-1 and TRBJ1-5; D possibly corresponds to TRBD1 (6 bases). The CDR3 extends over 15 amino acids. Trimming left V 6 bases short and J 1 base short, with 13 bases between. Per the germline V gene, CDR1 is MNHNS and CDR2 is SASEGT. The CDR3 sequence: CASSPQGGSNQPQHF. The CDR3 nucleotides read TGTGCCAGCAGCCCACAGGGAGGAAGCAATCAGCCCCAGCATTTT.

The chain recombines TRBV9 with TRBJ2-3; D not resolved. The V gene lost 0 bases and the J gene lost 0 bases, with 8 bases spanning the gap. CDR1 is SGDLS, CDR2 YYNGEE, per germline. CDR3 size: 15 residues. The CDR3 DNA sequence: TGTGCCAGCAGCGTAGTAGATGGGAGCACAGATACGCAGTATTTT. Translation gives CASSVVDGSTDTQYF.

This chain links TRBV29-1 with TRBJ2-1; TRBD2 matches 9 bases. The ends lost 4 bases at V and 8 bases at J; junction bases unmatched: 9. Germline loops: CDR1 SQVTM, CDR2 ANQGSEA. The CDR3 covers 14 residues. CDR3 DNA: TGCAGCGTTGTTGAATCTAGCGGGAACGATGAGCAGTTCTTC. This translates into CSVVESSGNDEQFF.

V usage is TRBV11-2 and J usage is TRBJ1-2; D is ambiguous. The V gene's germline CDR1 is SGHAT and CDR2 FQNNGV. V lost 6 bases and J lost 5, with 16 bases in between. This CDR3 comprises 14 residues. CDR3 in DNA: TGTGCCAGCAGTCCGGGAGGCTTGGGGTATGGCTACACCTTC. It specifies CASSPGGLGYGYTF.

The chain carries TRBV10-3 and TRBJ2-6; TRBD1 aligns across 7 bases. Germline CDR1 is ENHRY and CDR2 is SYGVKD. The CDR3 is made up of 17 amino acids. J gave up 0 bases and V 6 bases, and 8 bases lay outside the gene matches. CDR3 amino acids: CAIRSGTDSSGANVLTF. The DNA of the CDR3 is TGTGCCATCAGGTCCGGGACAGACAGCTCTGGGGCCAACGTCCTGACTTTC.

The V gene is TRBV30, the J gene TRBJ2-7; possibly TRBD2 for D (5 bases). The V gene lost 4 bases and the J gene lost 5 bases, with 12 bases spanning the gap. This CDR3 spans 12 amino acids. From germline, CDR1 is GTSNPN and CDR2 SVGIG (reference sequence). Here the CDR3 DNA reads TGTGCCTGGATGACCGGGGTCCACGAGCAGTACTTC. Amino acid sequence: CAWMTGVHEQYF.

This clonotype has more than one count but fewer than ten. The V call is TRBV7-9, the J call TRBJ2-5; TRBD1 matches 7 bases. V lost 5 bases to trimming and J lost 2 bases; unmatched junction nucleotides: 5. Germline V CDR1 and CDR2: SEHNR, FQNEAQ (reference sequence). This CDR3 is built from 14 residues. CDR3 coding DNA: TGTGCCAGCAGCAACTGGGACAGTCAAGAGACCCAGTACTTC. This gives the protein CASSNWDSQETQYF.

V and J are TRBV2 and TRBJ2-7; D may be TRBD2 (6 bases). Germline loops: CDR1 SNHLY, CDR2 FYNNEI. V lost 6 bases, J lost 3 bases, and 12 bases lay in between. This CDR3 region has 13 residues. The chain's CDR3 is CASSRGGDYEQYF. CDR3 DNA sequence: TGTGCCAGCAGCCGAGGAGGGGACTACGAGCAGTACTTC. Full variable domain (rest looked up from reference TRBV2 and TRBJ2-7): EPEVTQTPSHQVTQMGQEVILRCVPISNHLYFYWYRQILGQKVEFLVSFYNNEISEKSEIFDDQFSVERPDGSNFTLKIRSTKLEDSAMYFCASSRGGDYEQYFGPGTRLTVT.

The V call is TRBV6-2 or TRBV6-3, the J call TRBJ2-6; D uncertain. Germline values: CDR1 MNHEY, CDR2 SVGEGT. Trimming took off 2 bases at V and 2 bases at J, with 7 bases between the two ends. The CDR3 loop spans 15 amino acids. CDR3 sequence: CASSYTGTGANVLTF. The CDR3 region has the DNA TGTGCCAGCAGTTACACGGGCACTGGGGCCAACGTCCTGACTTTC.